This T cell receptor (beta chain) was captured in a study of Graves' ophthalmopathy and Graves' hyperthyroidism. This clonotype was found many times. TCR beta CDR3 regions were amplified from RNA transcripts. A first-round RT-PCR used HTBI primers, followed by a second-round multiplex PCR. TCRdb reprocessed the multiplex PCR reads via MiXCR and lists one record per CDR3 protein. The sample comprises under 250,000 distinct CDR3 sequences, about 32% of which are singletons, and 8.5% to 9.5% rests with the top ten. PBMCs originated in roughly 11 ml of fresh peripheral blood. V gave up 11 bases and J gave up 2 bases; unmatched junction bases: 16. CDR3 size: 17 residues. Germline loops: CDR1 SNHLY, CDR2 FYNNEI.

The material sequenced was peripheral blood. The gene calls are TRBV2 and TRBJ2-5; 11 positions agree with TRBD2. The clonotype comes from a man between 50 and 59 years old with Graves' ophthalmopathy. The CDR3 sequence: CASSEVTSGGIQETQYF. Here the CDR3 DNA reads TGTGCCTCCAGCGAAGTCACTAGCGGGGGTATACAAGAGACCCAGTACTTC.